This T cell receptor beta chain was identified during a study of Tregs in tolerant kidney transplant recipients. Points from the study as a whole: Donor-specific Treg expansion exceeded global Treg expansion in tolerant patients, suggesting antigen drive. Expanding Tregs on activated donor B cells appeared to best identify donor-specific TCRbeta clones. For some patients, primers changed over time, blocking nucleotide-level comparison.

The assay was immunoSEQ multiplex PCR, and TCRdb's table has in-frame clones only and misses some. Of about 110,000 clones detected, around 90% appear once; the ten largest clones hold around 0.35%. Worth noting for this clone: Its antigen is currently unknown.

Germline V CDR1 and CDR2: SGHNT, YYREEE (reference sequence). Trimming cost V 5 bases and J 8 bases; bases outside gene matches: 6. The CDR3 has 14 residues. This sequence originates from a human donor who received a combined kidney and bone marrow transplant. The chain employs TRBV5-4 and TRBJ1-6; TRBD1 aligns across 8 bases. The sample consisted of CD4+ T cells from blood, taken before the transplant. In nucleotides, the CDR3 is TGTGCCAGCAGACGACAGGGGACAGATTCACCCCTCCACTTT. Translating gives CASRRQGTDSPLHF.